This T cell receptor beta chain was identified during a study of blood T cells in healthy people across ages. The authors ran a second PCR of 7 to 11 cycles using a sample-barcoded 5' primer and a J-beta primer mix. Each cDNA molecule, via a template-switch adaptor with 12 random nucleotides, was tagged. Sequencing recovered at least 2.5 million CDR3-containing paired-end reads from each sample. Each CDR3 protein gets one entry after TCRdb re-called the 5' RACE reads with MiXCR. The sample has about a million distinct CDR3 sequences, 45% to 50% seen once. For every donor, a draw yielded around 10 milliliters of peripheral blood. Points on this clonotype: As yet, its antigen is unknown.

Study-wide results and limits: Among T cells, TCR beta diversity per million cells dropped roughly linearly as age rose.

Per germline, CDR1 PRHDT and CDR2 FYEKMQ (reference sequence). V dropped 6 bases and J dropped 0; count of bases not matched to a gene: 4. This CDR3 has 14 residues. Sample: blood. The TCR was taken from a man younger than 40 in good health. The chain joins TRBV13 to TRBJ2-5; 7 bases align to TRBD2. The CDR3 DNA reads as TGTGCCAGCAGAAAAGCGGGGTACCAAGAGACCCAGTACTTC. As protein: CASRKAGYQETQYF. The full variable domain, with the rest looked up from reference TRBV13 and TRBJ2-5, is AAGVIQSPRHLIKEKRETATLKCYPIPRHDTVYWYQQGPGQDPQFLISFYEKMQSDKGSIPDRFSAQQFSDYHSELNMSSLELGDSALYFCASRKAGYQETQYFGPGTRLLVL.